This TCR beta chain was captured in a study of post-analysis software for immune sequencing data (dated by TCRdb to between 2014 and 2017). Study-wide context: Recorded disease courses included relapsing-remitting, secondary progressive and progressive-relapsing multiple sclerosis, with some patients lacking subtype annotation. The patient repertoires were set against 10 or so previously published healthy control repertoires from donors whose ages ranged from roughly 6 to 26 years. A subset of samples was prepared in parallel using single-end sample barcoding, then pooled and co-amplified after Illumina adapter ligation.

General conclusions and limits of the study: Significantly higher frequencies in patients than in controls were found for roughly 5 TRBV segments, including TRBV5-6, TRBV5-1 and TRBV20-1. The control group was slightly older than the multiple sclerosis patient group. Multiple sclerosis patients had significantly lower normalized Chao1 diversity than controls, a result that suggests substantial peripheral T-cell clonal expansion. Direct clustering with F measure revealed strong co-clustering of samples prepared in the same batch, which led to a batch-effect correction.

On this clonotype itself: Its cognate antigen has yet to be identified. Base qualities are not provided; no much larger clone lies one nucleotide away.

Library method: PCR. The data were produced on an Illumina HiSeq 2500. To reduce PCR and sequencing biases, unique molecular identifiers were built into the TCR beta cDNA libraries. Roughly 500,000 cDNA molecules were obtained for every 1 to 10 million input T cells, so each molecule roughly corresponded to one T cell. The same protocol used for the earlier healthy control dataset was applied to prepare and sequence the patient libraries. Within a given batch, samples were prepared together, multiplexed and sequenced on the same HiSeq lane. The paper's data handling went like this. MIGEC was used to process the raw barcoded reads, and molecular identifier groups with only a single read were discarded before consensus assembly and CDR3 extraction. Clonotype tables were post-analysed with VDJtools, and diversity was normalized by down-sampling all datasets to the smallest sample size. To correct batch-related cross-sample contamination, repertoire overlap clustering matched CDR3 amino acid sequences but not nucleotide sequences. The raw public data were reprocessed by TCRdb itself: fastp quality trimming at Q25, MiXCR clonotype calling, in-frame beta chains only. Each CDR3 protein appears once, grouped with its most common genes and DNA. TCRdb's processing, not the authors', yielded these V and J calls. The sample table holds approximately 350,000 distinct CDR3 sequences, of which roughly 35% were seen once. The ten largest clones add up to roughly 13% of the sample.

TCR beta repertoires were profiled from peripheral blood of under 15 young patients with multiple sclerosis to demonstrate the VDJtools post-analysis software. Multiple sclerosis patients were children and adolescents aged about 6 to 15 years. The CDR3 contains 14 residues, cysteine and phenylalanine counted. Only the CDR3 part of the read is kept: 42 bases, read in frame from the first base. V was cut back by 0 bases and J by 5 bases, leaving a gap of 11 bases between them. The germline V gene provides CDR1 SGDLS and CDR2 YYNGEE. The sequenced sample was blood. This chain joins TRBV9 to TRBJ2-5; the D gene is possibly TRBD1 or TRBD2, each agreeing over 6 bases. This receptor was identified in a girl aged 5 to 17 with multiple sclerosis. DNA sequence: TGTGCCAGCAGCGTAGAGGGGGGCGGGGAGACCCAGTACTTC. Its protein reads: CASSVEGGGETQYF.